The clone carrying this TCR beta chain was picked up a small number of times. The antigen is not known. Patients were aged 18 to 65, had disease duration under 2 months, and had newly diagnosed hyperthyroidism. These data originate in a study of T cells in Graves' hyperthyroidism and ophthalmopathy. The germline V gene encodes CDR1 SGHRS and CDR2 YFSETQ. This CDR3 region has 13 residues. V lost 0 bases and J lost 8, with 11 bases in between. Amplified regions were TCR beta CDR3 sequences from RNA transcripts. An initial round of RT-PCR targeting the TCR CDR3 relied on the HTBI primer set. MiXCR, applied by TCRdb to the multiplex PCR reads, yields one record per CDR3 protein. The repertoire has 650,000 to 750,000 distinct CDR3 sequences, 13% to 15% of them found once; the top ten carry roughly 10%. Whole-study results and caveats: Expanded thyroid clonotypes (above 0.001) were mostly also found in blood.

This chain links TRBV5-1 with TRBJ1-2; tentatively, D is TRBD1 (5 bases). The source of this sequence is a woman aged 18-29 years with Graves' hyperthyroidism. Material for sequencing was blood. The CDR3, as DNA: TGCGCCAGCAGCTTGGGTGGGGGGGTCGGCTACACCTTC. This translates into CASSLGGGVGYTF.